The 31 T cell receptor beta chains below all came from one sample that was sequenced in a study of regulatory T cells in long-lasting Graves disease (dated by TCRdb to 2020 to 2022). Library prep was done by multiplex PCR. The sequencer was an Illumina HiSeq 4000. To build TCR beta libraries, CDR3 regions were amplified by Arm-PCR using iRepertoire HTBI primers. In-frame beta chains were kept once TCRdb had trimmed the public reads at Q25 with fastp and called clones with MiXCR. Each entry is one CDR3 protein sequence, shown with its most common DNA and genes. Here the sample has around 330,000 distinct CDR3 sequences; over 15% occur a single time. The ten top clones hold approximately 35% of the sample. The sample's time point label, in plain terms: newly diagnosed GD, antithyroid drugs for less than 3 months. For both TCR sequencing and RNA sequencing, RNA was extracted from PBMCs in TRIzol. Sequencing was performed on peripheral blood mononuclear cells (PBMCs), taken at new diagnosis, from a patient treated with antithyroid drugs. The receptors shown here come from a female donor with Graves disease.

The chain has TRBV20-1 and TRBJ2-7; TRBD2 might be the D (6 bases). Looked up from germline, CDR1 is DFQATT and CDR2 is SNEGSKA (reference sequence). V shed 5 bases and J shed 6 bases, with 23 bases lying between them. The CDR3 has 15 amino acids. The DNA of the CDR3 is TGCAGTGCTTTACCCCCCGGGACCCGGAGGGGCGAGCAGTACTTC. Translated, it gives CSALPPGTRRGEQYF.

The chain is built from TRBV12-3 or TRBV12-4 and TRBJ2-7; D might be TRBD1 (6 bases). The V gene lost 6 bases and the J gene lost 5 bases, with 20 bases spanning the gap. The length of the CDR3 is 15 residues. The CDR3 DNA is TGTGCCAGCAGACGAACAGGGCCTTCTTGGAACGAGCAGTACTTC. Amino acids: CASRRTGPSWNEQYF.

This clonotype has at least ten counts. The chain combines TRBV20-1 with TRBJ1-5; perhaps TRBD1 as D (6 bases). V lost 2 bases, J lost 4 bases, and 18 bases lay in between. The CDR3 runs to 16 residues. The germline CDR1 and CDR2 sequences are DFQATT and SNEGSKA (reference sequence). The CDR3, as DNA: TGCAGTGCTAGATCGCCGGGGGCAGGAGAGAATCAGCCCCAGCATTTT. It codes for CSARSPGAGENQPQHF.

There are many counts of this clonotype. J is TRBJ2-2 and V is TRBV10-3; a possible D gene is TRBD1 (5 bases). This CDR3 contains 15 residues. Trimming cost V 4 bases and J 0 bases, with 9 bases left between them. Germline values: CDR1 ENHRY, CDR2 SYGVKD. The DNA for the CDR3 is TGTGCCATCAGTGTTGTGGGGCCGAACACCGGGGAGCTGTTTTTT. This gives the protein CAISVVGPNTGELFF.

This clonotype was counted between two and nine times. This chain connects TRBV5-5 to TRBJ1-3; D not resolved. This CDR3 region has 13 residues. Germline values: CDR1 SGHKS, CDR2 YYEKEE (reference sequence). Trimming removed 4 bases at V and 8 bases at J, with 13 bases between. CDR3 region: CASSDGYTDTIYF. CDR3 bases: TGTGCCAGCAGCGACGGGTACACAGACACCATATATTTT.

On this clonotype: This likely came from a read error, as a far larger clone is one base away. The chain carries TRBV6-2 or TRBV6-3 and TRBJ2-5, with a tentative D call TRBD2 (6 bases). V was clipped by 8 bases and J by 5 bases, with 12 bases between them. The CDR3 is 12 amino acids. The germline CDR1 and CDR2 sequences are MNHEY and SVGEGT. DNA for the CDR3: TGTGCCAGCGGGACGGAGGGGGAGACCCAGTACTTC. Its protein product is CASGTEGETQYF.

This clonotype has ten or more counts. The chain is built from TRBV20-1 and TRBJ1-1; D is uncertain. Germline CDR1 reads DFQATT; CDR2 reads SNEGSKA (reference sequence). The CDR3 has 13 amino acids. The V end lost 5 bases, the J end lost 0 bases, and 10 bases lay between the germline ends. The CDR3 DNA is TGCAGTGCTTATGACGGGTTGAACACTGAAGCTTTCTTT. Protein: CSAYDGLNTEAFF.

Concerning this clonotype: A far larger clone is one base from this, pointing to a likely read error. The V call is TRBV28, the J call TRBJ1-5, with D uncertain. CDR3 size: 12 residues. Germline CDR1 reads MDHEN; CDR2 reads SYDVKM. V dropped 3 bases and J dropped 4 bases, with 4 bases sitting between them. Here the CDR3 DNA reads TGTGCCAGCAGTTTGAGGAATCAGCCCCAGCATTTT. It encodes CASSLRNQPQHF.

This chain's CDR3 is CASSLPSVSPWDEQFF. Written as DNA, the CDR3 is TGTGCCAGCAGCCTCCCGTCGGTGAGCCCCTGGGATGAGCAGTTCTTC. The chain employs TRBV11-3 and TRBJ2-1; D gene unclear. Trimming took 5 bases from V and 8 from J, leaving 22 bases between them. The CDR3 runs 16 residues. The germline V gene has CDR1 SGHNT and CDR2 YENEEA.

This clonotype has at least ten counts. The chain carries TRBV12-5 and TRBJ2-5, with 7 bases that match TRBD2. J was trimmed by 3 bases and V by 0 bases; bases with no gene match: 10. This CDR3 has 17 residues. Per the germline V gene, CDR1 is LGHNT and CDR2 is FRNRAP. The chain's CDR3 is CASGLVRGGRGEETQYF. The CDR3 nucleotides are TGTGCTAGTGGTTTGGTACGTGGCGGGAGAGGGGAAGAGACCCAGTACTTC. Using reference TRBV12-5 and TRBJ2-5 for the parts outside the CDR3, the full variable domain is DARVTQTPRHKVTEMGQEVTMRCQPILGHNTVFWYRQTMMQGLELLAYFRNRAPLDDSGMPKDRFSAEMPDATLATLKIQPSEPRDSAVYFCASGLVRGGRGEETQYFGPGTRLLVL.

This clonotype was counted many times. This chain links TRBV27 with TRBJ2-7; 10 bases match TRBD1. The V and J ends lost 7 bases and 5 bases, in that order; junction bases with no gene match: 8. CDR3 size: 14 residues. Looked up from germline, CDR1 is MNHEY and CDR2 is SMNVEV (reference sequence). The CDR3 sequence: CASKRDRGQNEQYF. As DNA, the CDR3 is TGTGCCAGCAAGCGTGACAGGGGGCAAAACGAGCAGTACTTC.

This clonotype was seen at least ten times. The junction shows a germline mismatch at one end, possibly a read error. V and J are TRBV7-7 and TRBJ1-1, with D maybe TRBD1 (6 bases). The V gene's germline CDR1 is SSHAT and CDR2 FNYEAQ (reference sequence). This CDR3 region has 16 residues. CDR3 protein: CASSFTKGGELTEAFF. CDR3 DNA: TGTGCTAGCAGCTTTACGAAGGGGGGAGAGTTAACTGAAGCTTTCTTT. Together with reference TRBV7-7 and TRBJ1-1, the CDR3 gives the full variable domain: GAGVSQSPRYKVTKRGQDVTLRCDPISSHATLYWYQQALGQGPEFLTYFNYEAQPDKSGLPSDRFSAERPEGSISTLTIQRTEQRDSAMYRCASSFTKGGELTEAFFGQGTRLTVV.

This clonotype was found many times. This rearrangement joins TRBV9 to TRBJ1-1, with 7 bases that match TRBD1. Looked up from germline, CDR1 is SGDLS and CDR2 is YYNGEE. CDR3 size: 13 residues. Trimming cost V 10 bases and J 2 bases; bases outside gene matches: 8. CDR3 nucleotide sequence: TGTGCCGGTGCGACAGGGCTTAACACTGAAGCTTTCTTT. Its protein product is CAGATGLNTEAFF.

This clonotype was seen only a few times. This chain joins TRBV9 and TRBJ2-2; maybe TRBD2 (6 bases). The CDR3 length is 16 residues. Germline CDR1 and CDR2: SGDLS and YYNGEE. Trimming removed 5 bases at V and 2 bases at J, with 16 bases between. The CDR3 DNA reads as TGTGCCAGCAGGAGGGACGGAGGGTCCAACACCGGGGAGCTGTTTTTT. Translation gives CASRRDGGSNTGELFF.

This rearrangement joins TRBV24-1 to TRBJ2-1; the D gene is possibly TRBD1 (6 bases). CDR1 and CDR2 (germline): KGHDR, SFDVKD. The CDR3 is 11 residues long. Trimming left V 10 bases short and J 8 bases short, with 11 bases between. CDR3 coding DNA: TGTGCCACTCAGAAGGGGGATGAGCAGTTCTTC. Its protein product is CATQKGDEQFF.

This clonotype was seen repeatedly, ten times or more. This chain joins TRBV11-2 and TRBJ1-6; the D gene is possibly TRBD1 (5 bases). In germline, CDR1 is SGHAT, CDR2 FQNNGV. The CDR3 consists of 14 residues. V gave up 4 bases and J gave up 6 bases, with 10 bases separating them. DNA of the CDR3: TGTGCCAGCAGCTCGGGACGGCCTAATTCACCCCTCCACTTT. Protein: CASSSGRPNSPLHF.

This clonotype showed up just a few times. The V and J genes are TRBV11-3 and TRBJ2-2, with TRBD2 matching over 10 bases. V was clipped by 4 bases and J by 7 bases; unmatched bases: 6. The CDR3 runs 15 residues. Germline V gene sequence: CDR1 SGHNT, CDR2 YENEEA. CDR3 bases: TGTGCCAGCAGCTCCCTAGCGGGAGCGGGCGGGGAGCTGTTTTTT. Its translation is CASSSLAGAGGELFF.

This clonotype was seen repeatedly, ten times or more. This chain links TRBV20-1 with TRBJ2-7; 7 positions match TRBD2. The junction had 4 bases not matched to a gene; V was cut back by 1 base and J by 1 base. The CDR3 has 14 amino acids. Germline-derived CDR1 and CDR2 are DFQATT and SNEGSKA (reference sequence). DNA of the CDR3: TGCAGTGCTAGAGGGCGCGGGAGTTCCTACGAGCAGTACTTC. Residues: CSARGRGSSYEQYF.

This clonotype was observed at least ten times. The chain uses TRBV6-5 and TRBJ2-1; a weak D match, TRBD2 (5 bases). Germline CDR1 MNHEY, CDR2 SVGAGI. V lost 2 bases to trimming and J lost 0 bases, with 14 bases between them. The CDR3 is made up of 17 amino acids. CDR3 in DNA: TGTGCCAGCAGTTACGGCGCCGTGGAGGTCTCCTACAATGAGCAGTTCTTC. Protein product: CASSYGAVEVSYNEQFF.

This clonotype was detected only a few times. Lacking the conserved final phenylalanine or tryptophan, this CDR3 likely reflects a read error. This chain connects TRBV19 to TRBJ2-4; D is unresolved. This CDR3 region has 13 residues. Germline assignment: CDR1 LNHDA and CDR2 SQIVND (reference sequence). V was shortened by 0 bases and J by 6 bases, with 6 bases between the two germline ends. The DNA for the CDR3 is TGTGCCAGTAGTATAGAAGGTAGAAACATTCAGTACCTC. Translated: CASSIEGRNIQYL.

This clonotype has a count of ten or more. The DNA for the CDR3 is TGTGCCAGCAGTTTACCCAGGGGCTACGAGCAGTACTTC. As protein: CASSLPRGYEQYF. The V and J genes are TRBV28 and TRBJ2-7, with D possibly being TRBD1 (6 bases). Germline CDR1 reads MDHEN; CDR2 reads SYDVKM. The V and J ends lost 2 bases and 3 bases respectively, with 8 bases between them. The CDR3 runs 13 residues.

There are many counts of this clonotype. The V call is TRBV12-3 or TRBV12-4, the J call TRBJ1-6; the D is unclear. Trimming took off 4 bases at V and 10 bases at J, with 20 bases between the two ends. This CDR3 contains 16 residues. CDR3 sequence (DNA): TGTGCCAGCAGTTATCGTGATGTCAATCTGAGGTCACCCCTCCACTTT. Translated, it gives CASSYRDVNLRSPLHF.

In the case of this clonotype: A read error may be the cause here, since a much bigger clone is one base away. V gene TRBV24-1 combines with J gene TRBJ1-3; tentative D call: TRBD1 (5 bases). The V gene's germline CDR1 is KGHDR and CDR2 SFDVKD. The CDR3 has 12 amino acids. The CDR3, as DNA: TGTGCCACCTCAGGGAACGGAAACACCGTATATTTT. This gives the protein CATSGNGNTVYF.

The J gene is TRBJ2-7, the V gene TRBV5-1; D perhaps matches TRBD2 (6 bases). The CDR3 is 13 residues long. Trimming removed 5 bases at V and 2 bases at J, with 11 bases between. Per germline, CDR1 SGHRS and CDR2 YFSETQ. The chain's CDR3 is CASRVADPYEQYF. The CDR3 nucleotides are TGCGCCAGCAGAGTAGCGGACCCCTACGAGCAGTACTTC.

As to this clonotype: This may stem from a read error, because a much larger clone lies one nucleotide away. Given the absence of the conserved phenylalanine or tryptophan at the CDR3 end, a read error is likely. The chain uses TRBV28 and TRBJ2-7, with TRBD1 matching 7 bases. With V trimmed by 6 bases and J by 5 bases, 7 bases remained unmatched. From germline, CDR1 is MDHEN and CDR2 SYDVKM. The CDR3 has 13 residues. The CDR3 loop is CASSDSTGDEQYL. CDR3 DNA: TGTGCCAGCAGCGATTCTACAGGGGACGAGCAGTACCTC.

This clonotype appeared once. This chain's CDR3 is CASSEEASRGQFF. For the CDR3, the DNA is TGTGCCAGCAGTGAAGAAGCTAGCCGCGGGCAGTTCTTC. V gene TRBV2 combines with J gene TRBJ2-1, with D perhaps TRBD2 (5 bases). The germline V gene has CDR1 SNHLY and CDR2 FYNNEI. This CDR3 has 13 residues. The ends were cut back, 1 base at V and 12 bases at J, with 13 bases in the middle.

In its sample, this clonotype was seen a few times. The chain employs TRBV7-9 and TRBJ2-3; 9 nucleotides match TRBD1. Germline V CDR1 and CDR2: SEHNR, FQNEAQ (reference sequence). The CDR3 is 15 residues long. After removal of 6 bases from V and 4 bases from J, the junction contained 8 bases not matched to a gene. DNA of the CDR3: TGTGCCAGCAGTTTCACCGGGACAGGGTCAGATACGCAGTATTTT. Amino acid sequence: CASSFTGTGSDTQYF. Based on the CDR3 plus reference TRBV7-9 and TRBJ2-3, the full variable domain is DTGVSQNPRHKITKRGQNVTFRCDPISEHNRLYWYRQTLGQGPEFLTYFQNEAQLEKSRLLSDRFSAERPKGSFSTLEIQRTEQGDSAMYLCASSFTGTGSDTQYFGPGTRLTVL.

This clonotype has ten or more counts. The rearrangement joins TRBV27 to TRBJ1-5; D possibly corresponds to TRBD1 (6 bases). This CDR3 has 15 residues. Per germline, CDR1 MNHEY and CDR2 SMNVEV (reference sequence). Trimming shortened V by 5 bases and J by 0 bases, and 11 bases separated the two germline ends. CDR3 loop: CASSPGEGSNQPQHF. As DNA, the CDR3 is TGTGCCAGCAGTCCAGGGGAGGGTAGCAATCAGCCCCAGCATTTT.

On this clonotype: It differs at one base from a far larger clone, so likely a read error. The rearrangement joins TRBV12-3 or TRBV12-4 to TRBJ2-5, with D unresolved. The J call may be wrong; the DNA end is better matched by TRBJ2-1. The CDR3 has 11 residues. CDR3 amino acids: CASSSGLEQFF. CDR3 DNA: TGTGCCAGCAGTTCTGGGCTTGAGCAGTTCTTC.

This clonotype came up many times. V and J are TRBV7-8 and TRBJ1-2, with D possibly matching TRBD1 (5 bases). This CDR3 spans 16 amino acids. Germline assignment: CDR1 SGHVS and CDR2 FQNEAQ. Trimming took off 5 bases at V and 5 bases at J, with 21 bases between the two ends. The CDR3 spells CASSPHVGGSLYGYTF. The CDR3 nucleotides read TGTGCCAGCAGCCCCCACGTCGGGGGATCCCTGTATGGCTACACCTTC.

The table lists this clonotype with many counts. This sequence may be a read error, since a much larger clone differs from it by one base. This sequence joins TRBV6-2 or TRBV6-3 and TRBJ2-1; D is ambiguous. The CDR3 totals 11 residues. CDR1 and CDR2 from the germline V gene are MNHEY and SVGEGT. Trimming stripped 2 bases from V and 6 bases from J, with 2 bases between. CDR3 loop: CASSYTNEQFF. CDR3 DNA: TGTGCCAGCAGTTACACCAATGAGCAGTTCTTC.